The 5 T cell receptor beta chains below were found in one sample sequenced in a study of vaccination and CD4 T cells after COVID-19. The antigens of these receptors remain unknown. The study sequenced cultured CD4+ T cell DNA using the Oncomine TCR Beta short-read assay. MiXCR was run by TCRdb on the PCR reads, yielding one entry per CDR3 protein. Here the sample spans around 5,700 distinct CDR3 sequences, 27% being singletons. Treatment described: roughly ten-day PBMC culture with coronavirus spike peptide pools or control peptides (ViraFEST assay). These CD4+ T cells came from an unexposed donor, sampled before the COVID-19 pandemic (2011-2018). Source material: CD4+ T cells from blood, cultured in vitro. These receptor sequences come from a human donor in good health.

Only one count was recorded for this clonotype. The gene calls are TRBV6-1 and TRBJ1-5; D call uncertain. The V end was cut by 2 bases, the J end by 2 bases, with 10 bases between. The CDR3 has 15 residues. Germline V gives CDR1 MNHNS, CDR2 SASEGT. The CDR3 is CASSEIGVGNQPQHF. The CDR3 DNA reads as TGTGCCAGCAGTGAAATCGGCGTGGGCAATCAGCCCCAGCATTTT.

This clonotype occurred a few times. The chain combines TRBV6-5 with TRBJ1-1; D gene unclear. The CDR3 consists of 14 residues. Trimming cost V 3 bases and J 2 bases, with 10 bases left between them. Germline CDR1 reads MNHEY; CDR2 reads SVGAGI. The CDR3 is CASSYVQENTEAFF. The CDR3 DNA is TGTGCCAGCAGTTATGTGCAAGAAAACACTGAAGCTTTCTTT.

V usage is TRBV9 and J usage is TRBJ1-2, with TRBD1 identical over 8 bases. This CDR3 comprises 15 residues. The germline V gene encodes CDR1 SGDLS and CDR2 YYNGEE. V shed 4 bases and J 3 bases; nucleotides not matched to a gene: 8. The CDR3 here is CASSTGNRGDYGYTF. DNA for the CDR3: TGTGCCAGCAGCACCGGGAACAGGGGGGACTATGGCTACACCTTC.

This clonotype was counted once. This chain joins TRBV7-2 and TRBJ2-3, with D possibly TRBD2 on 7 matching bases. With 0 bases removed from V and 7 bases from J, the gap between germline ends came to 14 bases. CDR1 and CDR2 from the germline V gene are SGHTA and FQGNSA. The CDR3 extends over 15 amino acids. The CDR3 sequence: CASSLAGGRDYTQYF. In DNA, the CDR3 is TGTGCCAGCAGCTTAGCGGGGGGGCGCGACTATACGCAGTATTTT.

This clonotype was seen once. The V and J genes are TRBV7-2 and TRBJ2-3; no clear D gene. V was pared by 0 bases and J by 6 bases, with 4 bases between. The germline V gene has CDR1 SGHTA and CDR2 FQGNSA. The CDR3 has 12 amino acids. The CDR3 region is CASSLATDTQYF. The CDR3 DNA reads TGTGCCAGCAGCTTAGCGACTGATACGCAGTATTTT.